The 19 T cell receptor beta chains given below trace back to one sample, sequenced in a study of cytomegalovirus exposure and HLA in healthy donors (dated by TCRdb to the late 2010s). Library preparation was by the immunoSEQ multiplex PCR assay. The multiplex PCR relied on a mix of 60 forward primers for TCR Vbeta segments and 13 reverse primers for TCR Jbeta segments. TCRdb stores this immuneACCESS table with in-frame sequences only. Part of the clones is absent; in the studies checked, under half of the shortfall reflects unresolved V genes, and no reason is known for the rest. In all, the sample holds around 180,000 clones, and roughly 80% of those were seen once. The top ten clonotypes cover 4% to 6% of the sample. The sequenced sample was PBMCs. The receptors shown here come from a young man in good health and CMV-seronegative.

The V and J genes are TRBV9 and TRBJ2-7; 13 bases are shared with TRBD2. The CDR3 is made up of 17 amino acids. V dropped 2 bases and J dropped 3; count of bases not matched to a gene: 8. Germline V lookup: CDR1 SGDLS, CDR2 YYNGEE. The CDR3 spells CASSVGPRLAGGYEQYF. Here the CDR3 DNA reads TGTGCCAGCAGCGTGGGACCTCGACTAGCGGGAGGCTACGAGCAGTACTTC.

This sequence joins TRBV7-2 and TRBJ1-5, with D perhaps TRBD1 (6 bases). Germline-derived CDR1 and CDR2 are SGHTA and FQGNSA. The CDR3 length is 14 residues. V lost 4 bases to trimming and J lost 4 bases, with 11 bases between them. The CDR3 protein is CASSYGTQNQPQHF. CDR3 nucleotide sequence: TGTGCCAGCAGCTATGGGACACAGAATCAGCCCCAGCATTTT.

V is TRBV6-1 and J is TRBJ2-4, with 7 bases aligning to TRBD1. V lost 6 bases and J lost 4; bases outside the gene matches: 3. In germline, CDR1 is MNHNS, CDR2 SASEGT. This CDR3 contains 13 residues. The CDR3 sequence is CASSRDRKNIQYF. CDR3 in DNA: TGTGCCAGCAGCCGGGACAGAAAAAACATTCAGTACTTC.

The V and J genes are TRBV11-3 and TRBJ2-3, with 9 positions matching TRBD1. The CDR3 contains 16 residues. The germline V gene has CDR1 SGHNT and CDR2 YENEEA. Trimming took 1 base from V and 6 from J; bases not matched to a gene: 8. The DNA for the CDR3 is TGTGCCAGCAGCTTAGGGACAGGGGTTTCTCGGGATACGCAGTATTTT. Its protein product is CASSLGTGVSRDTQYF.

The chain joins TRBV5-1 to TRBJ2-2; 8 bases align to TRBD2. Germline V gives CDR1 SGHRS, CDR2 YFSETQ. V was pared by 4 bases and J by 6 bases, with 5 bases of the junction left unmatched. This CDR3 region has 14 residues. The CDR3 DNA reads as TGCGCCAGCAGCCAGGGGACTAGTGCCGGGGAGCTGTTTTTT. It is translated as CASSQGTSAGELFF.

J is TRBJ1-1 and V is TRBV15, with D perhaps matching TRBD1 (6 bases). The V end was cut by 0 bases, the J end by 5 bases, with 16 bases between. The germline gives CDR1 LNHNV, CDR2 YYDKDF (reference sequence). The CDR3 has 16 amino acids. DNA of the CDR3: TGTGCCACCAGCAGAGATCTAGGGACAATTGGGACTGAAGCTTTCTTT. This encodes CATSRDLGTIGTEAFF.

The V gene is TRBV9, the J gene TRBJ1-1; no firm D call. Trimming took off 2 bases at V and 4 bases at J, with 9 bases between the two ends. Germline CDR1 reads SGDLS; CDR2 reads YYNGEE. The CDR3 is 13 amino acids. CDR3 sequence: CASSVGLSTEAFF. CDR3 sequence (DNA): TGTGCCAGCAGCGTTGGTTTGAGCACTGAAGCTTTCTTT.

The J gene is TRBJ2-1, the V gene TRBV6-5, with TRBD2 matching 13 bases. Germline assignment: CDR1 MNHEY and CDR2 SVGAGI. The junction had 8 bases not matched to a gene; V was cut back by 6 bases and J by 12 bases. This CDR3 contains 14 residues. For the CDR3, the DNA is TGTGCCAGCAGACAAGGACTAGCGGGAGACGGGCAGTTCTTC. This translates into CASRQGLAGDGQFF.

The table lists this clone with a few counts. The chain couples TRBV6-5 to TRBJ1-4; TRBD1 matches 8 bases. This CDR3 region has 15 residues. The germline CDR1 and CDR2 sequences are MNHEY and SVGAGI. With 2 bases clipped from V and 8 bases from J, the junction kept 7 bases outside the gene matches. CDR3 in amino acids: CASSYIGTGEEKLFF. CDR3 DNA: TGTGCCAGCAGTTACATAGGGACAGGAGAGGAAAAACTGTTTTTT.

The V and J genes are TRBV7-2 and TRBJ1-1; D is perhaps TRBD1 (5 bases). This CDR3 has 15 residues. Trimming removed 2 bases at V and 6 bases at J, with 16 bases between. The germline CDR1 and CDR2 sequences are SGHTA and FQGNSA. The CDR3, as DNA: TGTGCCAGCAGCTTACGGGGGGTAAGTGGCGCTGAAGCTTTCTTT. It yields the protein CASSLRGVSGAEAFF.

V and J are TRBV21-1 and TRBJ1-5; TRBD1 was called by the table and not checked on the DNA. TRBV21-1 is designated a pseudogene. CDR3 size: 17 residues. CDR3 nucleotides: TGTGCCAGCAGCGATCCCGGGACAACCCCTTGGCATCAGCCCCAGCATTTT. Protein product: CASSDPGTTPWHQPQHF.

This clone was picked up a small number of times. The rearrangement links TRBV6-1 to TRBJ2-7; TRBD2 aligns across 11 bases. Trimming took 8 bases from V and 4 from J; bases not matched to a gene: 4. The CDR3 is made up of 13 amino acids. In germline, CDR1 is MNHNS, CDR2 SASEGT. The CDR3 nucleotides read TGTGCCAGCCAATCTAGCGGGAGGTACGAGCAGTACTTC. Residues: CASQSSGRYEQYF.

This clone appeared a few times. This chain joins TRBV19 and TRBJ1-1; maybe TRBD1 (5 bases). The CDR3 has 12 amino acids. Germline V gene lookup returns CDR1 LNHDA and CDR2 SQIVND (reference sequence). The V end lost 6 bases, the J end lost 5 bases, and 10 bases lay between the germline ends. CDR3 sequence: CASSKGWTEAFF. The CDR3 nucleotides read TGTGCCAGTAGCAAGGGGTGGACTGAAGCTTTCTTT.

This chain connects TRBV7-9 to TRBJ2-5; perhaps TRBD1 as D (6 bases). Trimming took 1 base from V and 11 from J, leaving 11 bases between them. CDR1 and CDR2 from the germline V gene are SEHNR and FQNEAQ (reference sequence). The CDR3 covers 12 residues. CDR3 bases: TGTGCCAGCAGCTTAGTCAACAGGGAGCAGTACTTC. Its protein is CASSLVNREQYF.

This clone has a single count. V and J are TRBV7-6 and TRBJ2-1; D perhaps matches TRBD2 (5 bases). CDR3 length equals 17 residues. Germline CDR1 and CDR2: SGHVS and FNYEAQ. V lost 0 bases to trimming and J lost 3 bases, with 15 bases between them. The CDR3 region is CASSLAFTRKDYNEQFF. CDR3 coding DNA: TGTGCCAGCAGCTTAGCCTTCACTAGGAAAGACTACAATGAGCAGTTCTTC.

The rearrangement uses TRBV6-1 and TRBJ2-1; D remains unclear. Per the germline V gene, CDR1 is MNHNS and CDR2 is SASEGT. Deletions cut 3 bases from V and 10 bases from J, with 7 bases between. CDR3 length: 11 residues. The CDR3 DNA is TGTGCCAGCAGTGACGCGGAGGAGCAGTTCTTC. It translates to CASSDAEEQFF.

This chain links TRBV18 with TRBJ2-1; TRBD2 is a possible D gene (5 bases). Per the germline V gene, CDR1 is KGHSH and CDR2 is LQKENI. V dropped 6 bases and J dropped 6 bases, with 21 bases sitting between them. CDR3 length: 16 residues. The CDR3 sequence is CASSHRGREWSNEQFF. CDR3 coding DNA: TGTGCCAGCTCCCACCGGGGAAGGGAGTGGAGCAATGAGCAGTTCTTC. Together with reference TRBV18 and TRBJ2-1, the CDR3 gives the full variable domain: NAGVMQNPRHLVRRRGQEARLRCSPMKGHSHVYWYRQLPEEGLKFMVYLQKENIIDESGMPKERFSAEFPKEGPSILRIQQVVRGDSAAYFCASSHRGREWSNEQFFGPGTRLTVL.

This clone is a singleton in its sample. The chain recombines TRBV6-1 with TRBJ2-2; D is uncertain. Germline assignment: CDR1 MNHNS and CDR2 SASEGT. This CDR3 spans 15 amino acids. V was cut by 6 bases and J by 4 bases, with 15 bases left in between. Here the CDR3 reads CASSPEIGATGELFF. CDR3 nucleotide sequence: TGTGCCAGCAGCCCCGAAATTGGAGCCACCGGGGAGCTGTTTTTT.

This chain connects TRBV27 to TRBJ2-4; D is ambiguous. The germline gives CDR1 MNHEY, CDR2 SMNVEV (reference sequence). The length of the CDR3 is 14 residues. V was cut by 5 bases and J by 0 bases, with 8 bases left in between. The CDR3 sequence: CASSPLGAKNIQYF. The CDR3, as DNA: TGTGCCAGCAGTCCCCTCGGAGCCAAAAACATTCAGTACTTC.